Described below is a single TCR beta chain sequence and its context. The antigen is unknown. These data are taken from a study of a mutant IDH1 vaccine in newly diagnosed glioma. Assay used: immunoSEQ multiplex PCR; TCRdb lists only in-frame clones, some missing. Here the sample spans tens of thousands of clones, roughly 79% being singletons. Germline values: CDR1 LNHDA, CDR2 SQIVND (reference sequence). V dropped 3 bases and J dropped 0 bases, with 11 bases sitting between them. This CDR3 contains 15 residues. Time point of the sample: week 35, safety follow-up. Doses of 300 ug of mutant IDH1 20-mer peptide were given with topical imiquimod. Astrocytomas that were new, WHO grade 3 or 4, IDH1-mutant and ATRX-lost were present in the donors.

Here the sequenced sample was PBMCs, taken from a glioma patient whose treatment included an IDH1 peptide vaccine. The chain links TRBV19 to TRBJ1-1, with D perhaps TRBD1 (6 bases). This sequence originates from a man in his forties with glioma. Here the CDR3 DNA reads TGTGCCAGTAGTATTCCTCCAGGGGTGAACACTGAAGCTTTCTTT. This codes for CASSIPPGVNTEAFF. Together with reference TRBV19 and TRBJ1-1, the CDR3 gives the full variable domain: DGGITQSPKYLFRKEGQNVTLSCEQNLNHDAMYWYRQDPGQGLRLIYYSQIVNDFQKGDIAEGYSVSREKKESFPLTVTSAQKNPTAFYLCASSIPPGVNTEAFFGQGTRLTVV.